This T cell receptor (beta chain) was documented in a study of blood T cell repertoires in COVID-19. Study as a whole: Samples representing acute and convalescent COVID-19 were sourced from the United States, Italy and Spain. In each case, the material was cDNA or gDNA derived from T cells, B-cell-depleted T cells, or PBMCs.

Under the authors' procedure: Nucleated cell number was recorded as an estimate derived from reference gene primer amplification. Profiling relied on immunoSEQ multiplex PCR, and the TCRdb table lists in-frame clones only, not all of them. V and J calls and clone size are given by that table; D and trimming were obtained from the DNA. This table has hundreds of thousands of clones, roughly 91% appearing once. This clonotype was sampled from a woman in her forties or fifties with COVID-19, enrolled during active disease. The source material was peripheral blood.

DNA of the CDR3: TGTGCCACCAGCAGGGACAGGTTCGGGGAGCTGTTTTTT. Translation gives CATSRDRFGELFF. J is TRBJ2-2 and V is TRBV15, with TRBD1 matching over 7 bases. The length of the CDR3 is 13 residues. The germline V gene has CDR1 LNHNV and CDR2 YYDKDF (reference sequence). The J segment lost 7 bases and the V segment lost 3 bases, leaving 2 bases of the junction unmatched. The full variable domain, in which reference TRBV15 and TRBJ2-2 provide the parts outside the CDR3, is DAMVIQNPRYQVTQFGKPVTLSCSQTLNHNVMYWYQQKSSQAPKLLFHYYDKDFNNEADTPDNFQSRRPNTSFCFLDIRSPGLGDTAMYLCATSRDRFGELFFGEGSRLTVL.